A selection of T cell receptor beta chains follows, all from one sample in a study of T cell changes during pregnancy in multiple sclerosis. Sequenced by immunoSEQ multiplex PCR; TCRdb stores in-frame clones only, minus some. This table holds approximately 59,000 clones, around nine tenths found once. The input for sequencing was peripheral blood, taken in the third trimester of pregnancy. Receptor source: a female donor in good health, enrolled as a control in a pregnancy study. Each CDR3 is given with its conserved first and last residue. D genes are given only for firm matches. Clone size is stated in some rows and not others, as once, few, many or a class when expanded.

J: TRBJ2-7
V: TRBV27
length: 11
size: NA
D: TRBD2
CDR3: CASSLSGEQYF
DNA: TGTGCCAGCAGTCTTAGCGGGGAGCAGTACTTC

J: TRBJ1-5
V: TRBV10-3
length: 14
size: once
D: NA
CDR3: CAISDRGGNQPQHF
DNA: TGTGCCATCAGTGACAGGGGAGGGAATCAGCCCCAGCATTTT

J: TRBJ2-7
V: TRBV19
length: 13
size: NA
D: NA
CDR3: CASSIGGVSGQYF
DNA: TGTGCCAGTAGTATTGGCGGGGTTTCCGGGCAGTACTTC

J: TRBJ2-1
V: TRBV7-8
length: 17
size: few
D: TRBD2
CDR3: CASSPNMGLAGQNEQFF
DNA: TGTGCCAGCAGCCCGAACATGGGACTAGCGGGGCAGAATGAGCAGTTCTTC

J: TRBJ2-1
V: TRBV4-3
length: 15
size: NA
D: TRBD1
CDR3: CASSLWDRGPNEQFF
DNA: TGCGCCAGCAGCTTATGGGACAGGGGCCCCAATGAGCAGTTCTTC

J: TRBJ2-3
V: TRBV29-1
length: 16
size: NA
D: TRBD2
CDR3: CSVVPLADTSTDTQYF
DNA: TGCAGCGTTGTGCCCCTAGCGGACACTAGCACAGATACGCAGTATTTT

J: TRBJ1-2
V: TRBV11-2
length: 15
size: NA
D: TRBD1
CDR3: CASSQRTGGRSGYTF
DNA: TGTGCCAGCAGCCAGAGGACAGGGGGCAGGTCTGGCTACACCTTC

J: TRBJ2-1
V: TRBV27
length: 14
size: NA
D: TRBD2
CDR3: CASSSGGPRNEQFF
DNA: TGTGCCAGCTCCTCGGGGGGGCCTCGAAATGAGCAGTTCTTC

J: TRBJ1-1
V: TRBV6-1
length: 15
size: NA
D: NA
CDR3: CASSSQPQGNTEAFF
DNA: TGTGCCAGCTCGAGCCAACCCCAGGGGAACACTGAAGCTTTCTTT

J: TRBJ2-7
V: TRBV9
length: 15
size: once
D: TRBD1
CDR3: CASSVSGGPSYEQYF
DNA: TGTGCCAGCAGCGTCTCAGGGGGCCCGTCCTACGAGCAGTACTTC

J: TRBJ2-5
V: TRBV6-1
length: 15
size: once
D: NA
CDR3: CASNSGTLNQETQYF
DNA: TGTGCCAGCAACTCCGGGACACTAAACCAAGAGACCCAGTACTTC

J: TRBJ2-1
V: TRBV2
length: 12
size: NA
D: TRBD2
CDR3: CASRGGYNEQFF
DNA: TGTGCCAGCAGGGGGGGGTACAATGAGCAGTTCTTC

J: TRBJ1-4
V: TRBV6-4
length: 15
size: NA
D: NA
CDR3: CASRRTFATNEKLFF
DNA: TGTGCCAGCAGGCGGACATTTGCAACTAATGAAAAACTGTTTTTT

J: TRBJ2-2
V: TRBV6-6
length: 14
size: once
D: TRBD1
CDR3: CASSYSTGGGELFF
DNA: TGTGCCAGCAGTTATTCTACAGGGGGAGGAGAGCTGTTTTTT

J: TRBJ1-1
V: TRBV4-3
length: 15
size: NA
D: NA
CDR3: CASSQGARTSAEAFF
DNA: TGCGCCAGCAGCCAGGGGGCCCGGACCTCGGCTGAAGCTTTCTTT

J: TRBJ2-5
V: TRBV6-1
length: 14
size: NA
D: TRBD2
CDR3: CASSIRAGAETQYF
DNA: TGTGCCAGCAGTATTCGAGCGGGGGCAGAGACCCAGTACTTC

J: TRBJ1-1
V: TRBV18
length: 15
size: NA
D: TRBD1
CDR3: CASSPPGTGHTEAFF
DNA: TGTGCCAGCTCACCACCTGGGACAGGGCACACTGAAGCTTTCTTT

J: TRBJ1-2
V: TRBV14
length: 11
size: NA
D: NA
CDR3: CASSPGLGYTF
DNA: TGTGCCAGCAGCCCAGGGTTGGGCTACACCTTC

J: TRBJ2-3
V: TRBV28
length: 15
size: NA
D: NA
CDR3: CASSLAGAGTDTQYF
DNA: TGTGCCAGCAGTTTAGCGGGGGCGGGAACAGATACGCAGTATTTT

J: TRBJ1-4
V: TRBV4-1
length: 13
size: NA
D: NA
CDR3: CASSQRTNEKLFF
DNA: TGCGCCAGCAGCCAACGGACTAATGAAAAACTGTTTTTT

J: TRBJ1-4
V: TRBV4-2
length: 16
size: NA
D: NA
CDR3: CASSQSQGADNEKLFF
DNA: TGTGCCAGCAGCCAGAGTCAAGGGGCAGACAATGAAAAACTGTTTTTT

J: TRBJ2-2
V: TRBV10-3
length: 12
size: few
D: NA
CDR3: CAISESSRELFF
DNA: TGTGCCATCAGTGAGTCCTCTCGGGAGCTGTTTTTT

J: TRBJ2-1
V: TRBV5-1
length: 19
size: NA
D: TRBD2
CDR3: CASSPRASGGDISYNEQFF
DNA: TGCGCCAGCAGCCCGAGGGCTAGCGGGGGGGATATCTCCTACAATGAGCAGTTCTTC

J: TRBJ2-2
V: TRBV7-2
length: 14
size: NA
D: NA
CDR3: CASSRTELTGELFF
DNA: TGTGCCAGCAGCCGGACAGAACTCACCGGGGAGCTGTTTTTT

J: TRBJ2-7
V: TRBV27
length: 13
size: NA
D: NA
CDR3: CASSLGPAVEQYF
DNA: TGTGCCAGCAGTTTGGGCCCCGCCGTCGAGCAGTACTTC

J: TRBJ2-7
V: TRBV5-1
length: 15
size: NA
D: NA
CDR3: CASSAETGTPYEQYF
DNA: TGCGCCAGCAGCGCGGAGACCGGGACACCCTACGAGCAGTACTTC

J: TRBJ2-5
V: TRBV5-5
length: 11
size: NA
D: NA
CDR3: CASSLRETQYF
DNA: TGTGCCAGCAGCTTACGGGAGACCCAGTACTTC

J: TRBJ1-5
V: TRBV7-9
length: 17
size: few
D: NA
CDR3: CASSLSQAGYSNQPQHF
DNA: TGTGCCAGCAGCTTATCCCAGGCAGGTTATAGCAATCAGCCCCAGCATTTT

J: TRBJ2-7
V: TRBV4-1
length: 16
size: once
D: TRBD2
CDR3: CASSQLTSGGSYEQYF
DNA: TGCGCCAGCAGCCAACTTACTAGCGGGGGCTCCTACGAGCAGTACTTC

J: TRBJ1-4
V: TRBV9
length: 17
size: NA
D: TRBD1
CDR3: CASSVRGPGGAGEKLFF
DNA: TGTGCCAGCAGCGTAAGAGGCCCAGGGGGCGCGGGTGAAAAACTGTTTTTT

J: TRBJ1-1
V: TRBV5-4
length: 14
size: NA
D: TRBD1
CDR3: CASSRQGTLTEAFF
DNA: TGTGCCAGCAGCCGACAGGGGACCCTTACTGAAGCTTTCTTT

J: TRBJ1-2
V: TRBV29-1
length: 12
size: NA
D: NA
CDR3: CSDWTTNYGYTF
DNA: TGCAGCGATTGGACAACTAACTATGGCTACACCTTC

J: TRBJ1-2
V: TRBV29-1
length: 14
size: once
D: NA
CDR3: CSVDAGVRGYGYTF
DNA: TGCAGCGTTGATGCAGGGGTTAGGGGCTATGGCTACACCTTC

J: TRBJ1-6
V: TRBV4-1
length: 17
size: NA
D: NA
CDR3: CASSQDGAGVYNSPLHF
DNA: TGCGCCAGCAGCCAAGATGGGGCAGGGGTGTATAATTCACCCCTCCACTTT

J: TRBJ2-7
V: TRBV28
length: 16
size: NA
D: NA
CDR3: CASSSPRGSGVYEQYF
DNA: TGTGCCAGCAGTTCCCCACGGGGGTCGGGAGTCTACGAGCAGTACTTC

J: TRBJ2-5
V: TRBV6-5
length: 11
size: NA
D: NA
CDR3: CASSYKGEQYF
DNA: TGTGCCAGCAGTTATAAGGGGGAGCAGTACTTC

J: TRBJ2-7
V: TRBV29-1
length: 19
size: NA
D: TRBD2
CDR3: CSVEDPAQTGTSGSYEQYF
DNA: TGCAGCGTTGAAGATCCGGCACAAACAGGGACTAGCGGCTCCTACGAGCAGTACTTC

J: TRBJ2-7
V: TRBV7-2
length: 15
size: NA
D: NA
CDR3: CASSLAASRSYEQYF
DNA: TGTGCCAGCAGCTTAGCGGCGAGTAGGAGTTACGAGCAGTACTTC

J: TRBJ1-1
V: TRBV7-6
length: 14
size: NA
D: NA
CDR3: CASSPPGYGSEAFF
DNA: TGTGCCAGCAGCCCACCGGGGTATGGATCTGAAGCTTTCTTT

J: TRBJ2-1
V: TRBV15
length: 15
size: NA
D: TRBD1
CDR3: CATSRDRGQVDEQFF
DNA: TGTGCCACCAGCAGAGATCGGGGACAGGTCGATGAGCAGTTCTTC

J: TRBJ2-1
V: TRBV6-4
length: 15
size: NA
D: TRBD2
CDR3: CASSDEVAGADEQFF
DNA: TGTGCCAGCAGTGACGAGGTAGCGGGGGCGGATGAGCAGTTCTTC

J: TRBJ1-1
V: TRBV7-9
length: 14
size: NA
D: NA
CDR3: CASSLKGGGAEAFF
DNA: TGTGCCAGCAGCTTAAAGGGCGGGGGGGCTGAAGCTTTCTTT

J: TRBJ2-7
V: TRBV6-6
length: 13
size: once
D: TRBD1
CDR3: CASSYKGAHEQYF
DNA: TGTGCCAGCAGTTACAAGGGGGCCCACGAGCAGTACTTC

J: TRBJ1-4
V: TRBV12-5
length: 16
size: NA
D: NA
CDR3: CASGHDRTSANEKLFF
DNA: TGTGCTAGTGGTCACGACCGGACTTCCGCTAATGAAAAACTGTTTTTT

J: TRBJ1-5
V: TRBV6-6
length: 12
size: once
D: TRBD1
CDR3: CASGTANQPQHF
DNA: TGTGCCAGCGGGACAGCCAATCAGCCCCAGCATTTT